Sequencing of this T cell receptor (beta chain) was carried out in a study of blood T cell repertoires in COVID-19 (dated by TCRdb to 2018 to 2020). About the full investigation: Samples covering the acute and convalescent phases of COVID-19 were provided by collaborators in the United States, Italy and Spain. The material from the prospective study consisted of cDNA or gDNA derived from T cells, B-cell-depleted T cells, or PBMCs. Subjects who had been exposed to COVID-19, were actively infected with it, or had recovered from it provided the deeply sampled blood TCRbeta repertoires that made up the dataset. The repertoires were released in a freely available public database intended as a resource for research on the immune response to SARS-CoV-2. Samples came from the ongoing ImmuneRACE study (first 160 participants) plus 1,254 subjects from 6 global collaborators. Sample metadata almost always included a de-identified subject ID, COVID-19 status, age in years and sex. HLA class I and class II types, where available, came from metadata supplied by the sample provider rather than from assay-based typing.

Based on the germline V gene (reference sequence), the CDR1 and CDR2 sequences are MNHEY and SMNVEV. V was cut back by 3 bases and J by 1 base, leaving a gap of 13 bases between them. The CDR3 numbers 15 residues from cysteine through phenylalanine. Only the CDR3 part of the read is kept: 45 bases, read in frame from the first base. General findings and caveats noted by the study authors: How much clinical and demographic metadata was included differed by source and by participant, and the metadata was provided uncurated.

TCRbeta CDR3 regions were amplified from genomic DNA using the immunoSEQ Assay, a bias-controlled multiplex PCR. From the authors' description of their analysis: Nucleated cell counts per sample were estimated from amplification of reference gene primers within the assay. Sequence reads were collapsed and filtered to measure the absolute abundance of every unique TCRbeta CDR3 rearrangement. For each sample, productive Simpson clonality was calculated as the square root of Simpson's diversity index across productive rearrangements. The table comes from immuneACCESS by way of TCRdb, which keeps in-frame sequences with V and J called. Part of the clones is missing from these tables; in studies checked, under half for an unresolved V gene and the rest for unknown reasons. From that table come the V and J calls and clone size; the DNA was used to work out D and trimming. The table for this sample lists over 75,000 clones; 86% of them were counted only once. Jointly, the top ten make up 20% to 30% of the sample.

Of note for this clone: Its antigen specificity is not known. No quality values exist for individual bases; no much larger clone is one base distant.

Each collaborating institution followed its own protocols to collect whole blood in K2EDTA tubes. For TCRbeta analysis, collaborators shipped samples as frozen whole blood, isolated PBMCs, or DNA extracted from either of those sample types. The chain is made from TRBV27 and TRBJ2-7; a tentative D call is TRBD1 (6 bases match). The specimen sequenced was peripheral blood. The TCR originated in a human donor in a cohort sampled during active COVID-19. The sequence in DNA is TGTGCCAGCAGTTTGCAAACAGGGCTTTCCTACGAGCAGTACTTC. Translated, it reads CASSLQTGLSYEQYF.